The TCR beta chain under discussion was sequenced for a study of T cell repertoires in cytomegalovirus infection. Study context: Both a matching HLA type and CMV infection were indicated by public TCR beta signatures.

This clonotype was counted at least ten times. Its target is unknown. CDR3 length: 15 residues. V dropped 2 bases and J dropped 4; count of bases not matched to a gene: 3. TCRdb re-called the reads through MiXCR, storing one row per CDR3 protein. The data show tens of thousands of distinct CDR3 sequences, more than 20% seen once. Sequences were obtained from PBMCs, sequenced either directly or after in vitro stimulation (not recorded which). This sequence was found in a human donor in good health (CMV status not recorded). Some clones in this sample may be carry-over from other donors' samples. J is TRBJ2-1 and V is TRBV12-3 or TRBV12-4, with 9 bases fitting TRBD2. The CDR3 nucleotides are TGTGCCAGCAGTTTACGACTAGCGGAGTACAATGAGCAGTTCTTC. Translating it yields CASSLRLAEYNEQFF.